This T cell receptor beta chain was retrieved from a study of blood T cell repertoires in COVID-19. Study in general: Sample material is recorded as cDNA or gDNA derived from T cells, B-cell-depleted T cells, or PBMCs.

CDR1 is SGHTS and CDR2 is YDEGEE in the germline V gene. The CDR3 is 14 amino acids. The trim removed 9 bases at V and 8 bases at J, leaving 14 bases unmatched. In this sample, this clone turned up once. Source study methods: Amplification from reference gene primers served as the basis for estimated nucleated cell counts. Using immunoSEQ multiplex PCR, the repertoire was profiled, and TCRdb retains in-frame clones only, with some absent. V and J calls and clone size are given by that table; D and trimming were obtained from the DNA. The table includes about 64,000 clones, roughly 90% detected once. This clonotype originated in a human donor in a cohort sampled during active COVID-19. The sample consisted of peripheral blood. The chain combines TRBV5-8 with TRBJ1-2, with 9 bases fitting TRBD1. In DNA, the CDR3 is TGTGCCACTTCGAGGGGGACAGGGCATCTAGGCTACACCTTC. Its translation: CATSRGTGHLGYTF.